Listed below are T cell receptor beta chains from one sample, sequenced in a study of long-term antiretroviral therapy in people with HIV. Repertoires were generated with immunoSEQ multiplex PCR, while TCRdb's copy carries only in-frame clones and drops some. The table lists more than 20,000 clones, approximately 90% of them singletons. The sample consisted of unsorted PBMCs, taken about 2.6 years after starting antiretroviral therapy. Receptors were obtained from a man aged 40-55 years with HIV. Both conserved end residues are part of each CDR3. Fields, in order: J gene, clone size, D gene, V gene, CDR3 protein. The D gene is left open where the match is weak. Clone size, where shown, is once, few, many, or a class for clones that have expanded.

>TRBJ1-1|-|-|TRBV29-1
CSVVGTHRWAEAFF
>TRBJ2-1|-|-|TRBV29-1
CSVEILGGGDEQFF
>TRBJ1-2|few|-|TRBV4-3
CASSQDGAPANYGYTF
>TRBJ1-2|few|-|TRBV4-3
CASSQELNYGYTF
>TRBJ1-2|-|-|TRBV4-2
CASSQLQGDYGYTF
>TRBJ2-3|-|-|TRBV5-6
CASSWVREMGTDTQYF
>TRBJ1-1|-|-|TRBV28
CASSLPPGHHTEAFF
>TRBJ2-5|-|-|TRBV5-4
CASSPGRGLQETQYF
>TRBJ2-2|-|-|TRBV6-6
CASSQAWEYDSGELFF
>TRBJ1-5|medium-sized|-|TRBV6-1
CASSEAGHQPQHF
>TRBJ2-5|-|-|TRBV7-7
CASSTGQKETQYF
>TRBJ1-5|few|-|TRBV5-6
CASSLKLQGDQPQHF
>TRBJ2-3|-|TRBD2|TRBV4-1
CASSQRDGGSPYTDTQYF
>TRBJ1-1|-|-|TRBV30
CAWSESVNTEAFF
>TRBJ1-5|-|TRBD1|TRBV30
CAWSPGTEGNQPQHF
>TRBJ2-1|-|TRBD2|TRBV4-2
CASSQGGASGGANEQFF
>TRBJ1-2|-|TRBD1|TRBV6-6
CASSTGGGYTF